This TCR beta chain was sequenced for a study of chemoradiotherapy in HPV16-positive cancers. Overall study context: Functional T-cell assays on a couple of HPV16-positive patients' cells defined candidate HPV-specific clones and common TCR motifs.

Study outcomes and limitations: Better recurrence-free survival went with HPV-responsive T-cell expansion in HPV16-positive patients. Functional assays defining HPV-specific T cells used only a couple of HPV16-positive patients. Candidate HPV-specific clones and E7-related TCR motifs grew in tumor during treatment.

V lost 5 bases and J 8 bases, leaving 10 bases between the germline ends. Germline V gives CDR1 SGHTA, CDR2 FQGNSA. The CDR3 totals 13 residues. This clone was counted a few times. Its target is unknown. This table comes from immunoSEQ multiplex PCR, and its TCRdb copy is limited to in-frame clones, with some not included. The data show fewer than 20,000 clones, roughly 90% seen once. The rearrangement uses TRBV7-2 and TRBJ1-6; no firm D call. The input for sequencing was blood, taken from a patient who underwent chemoradiotherapy. This TCR came from a human donor with HPV-associated anogenital cancer. CDR3: CASSLRMDSPLHF. DNA of the CDR3: TGTGCCAGCAGCCTACGAATGGATTCACCCCTCCACTTT. Full variable domain (remainder filled in from reference TRBV7-2 and TRBJ1-6): GAGVSQSPSNKVTEKGKDVELRCDPISGHTALYWYRQSLGQGLEFLIYFQGNSAPDKSGLPSDRFSAERTGGSVSTLTIQRTQQEDSAVYLCASSLRMDSPLHFGNGTRLTVT.